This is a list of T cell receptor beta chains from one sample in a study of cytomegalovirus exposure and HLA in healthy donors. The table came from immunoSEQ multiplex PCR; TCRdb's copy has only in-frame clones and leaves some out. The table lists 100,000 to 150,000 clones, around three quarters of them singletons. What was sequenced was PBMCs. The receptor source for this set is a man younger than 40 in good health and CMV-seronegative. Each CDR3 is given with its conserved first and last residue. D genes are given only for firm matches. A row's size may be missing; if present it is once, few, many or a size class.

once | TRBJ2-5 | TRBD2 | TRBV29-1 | TGCAGCGTTCCGACTAGCGGGAGTCAAGAGACCCAGTACTTC | CSVPTSGSQETQYF
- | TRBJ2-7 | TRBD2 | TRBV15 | TGTGCCACCAGCAGAGGAGGGACTAGCGGGACCTACGAGCAGTACTTC | CATSRGGTSGTYEQYF
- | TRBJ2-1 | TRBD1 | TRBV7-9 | TGTGCCAGCAGCCCTCGGACAGGGGGGAATGGTGAGCAGTTCTTC | CASSPRTGGNGEQFF
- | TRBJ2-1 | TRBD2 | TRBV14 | TGTGCCAGCAGCCAACCGGGAGGGAGCTACAATGAGCAGTTCTTC | CASSQPGGSYNEQFF
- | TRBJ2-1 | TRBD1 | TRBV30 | TGTGCCTGGAGTGAAAAGGGGGCAGGCAATGAGCAGTTCTTC | CAWSEKGAGNEQFF
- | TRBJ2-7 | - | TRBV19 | TGTGCCAGTAGTCAAACTTCCGAGCAGTACTTC | CASSQTSEQYF
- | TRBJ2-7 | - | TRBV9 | TGTGCCAGCAGCCCGGCGGGCCTTGAAAACGAGCAGTACTTC | CASSPAGLENEQYF
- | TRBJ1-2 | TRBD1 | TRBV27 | TGTGCCAGCAGTTTATCGCTGGGGACAGGGGTTGGCTACACCTTC | CASSLSLGTGVGYTF
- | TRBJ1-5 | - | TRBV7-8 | TGTGCCAGCAGCTTCCCCGCAGGGGCCGCGGCCAGCAATCAGCCCCAGAATTTT | CASSFPAGAAASNQPQNF
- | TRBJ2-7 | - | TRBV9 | TGTGCCAGCAGCGTACAGGGTTCCTACGAGCAGTACTTC | CASSVQGSYEQYF
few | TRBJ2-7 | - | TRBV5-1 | TGCGCCAGCAGCTTGGACAGACCAGCCTCTGAGCAGTACTTC | CASSLDRPASEQYF
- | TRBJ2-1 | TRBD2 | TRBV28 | TGTGCCAGCAGTCCTAGACTAGCGTCGGACAATGAGCAGTTCTTC | CASSPRLASDNEQFF
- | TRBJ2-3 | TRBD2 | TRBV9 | TGTGCCAGCAGCCGGGCGGGAGTACCCGATACGCAGTATTTT | CASSRAGVPDTQYF
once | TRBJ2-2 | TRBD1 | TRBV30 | TGTGCCTGGGCGAGGGACAGGGGGCGAGCCGGGGAGCTGTTTTTT | CAWARDRGRAGELFF
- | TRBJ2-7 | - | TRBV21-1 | TGTGCCAGCAGCAAGACAGGGACCCAATACGAGCAGTACTTC | CASSKTGTQYEQYF
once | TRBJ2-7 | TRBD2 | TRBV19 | TGTGCCAGTAGTATTTGGCTAGCGGCCTCCTACGAGCAGTACTTC | CASSIWLAASYEQYF
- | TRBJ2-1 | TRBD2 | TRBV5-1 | TGCGCCAGCAGCTTCCCCGACCGGGGCGGGGGTGAGCAGTTCTTC | CASSFPDRGGGEQFF
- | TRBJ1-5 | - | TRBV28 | TGTGCCAGCAGTTTACCCGGTCAGGGCCCCAATCAGCCCCAGCATTTT | CASSLPGQGPNQPQHF
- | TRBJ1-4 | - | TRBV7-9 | TGTGCCAGCAGCCGACCCCAGGAACAGTCAACTAATGAAAAACTGTTTTTT | CASSRPQEQSTNEKLFF
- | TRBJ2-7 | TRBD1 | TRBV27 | TGTGCCAGCAGCACCGGGACAGGGGGCGTGGGAGAGCAGTACTTC | CASSTGTGGVGEQYF
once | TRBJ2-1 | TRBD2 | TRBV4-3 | TGCGCCAGCAGCCACGGAATAGCAGGACTAGCGGGAGATGAGCAGTTCTTC | CASSHGIAGLAGDEQFF
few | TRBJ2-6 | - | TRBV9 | TGTGCCAGCACCCCCACAGGGTTCCCTGGGGCCAACGTCCTGACTTTC | CASTPTGFPGANVLTF
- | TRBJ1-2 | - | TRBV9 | TGTGCCAGCAGCGCCAGGCGCAGGGAGGGTACCGCCTATGGCTACACCTTC | CASSARRREGTAYGYTF
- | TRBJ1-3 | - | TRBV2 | TGTGCCAGCAGTGATCTCCAGGCGGGAGGAAACACCATATATTTT | CASSDLQAGGNTIYF
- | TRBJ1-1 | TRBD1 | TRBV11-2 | TGTGCCAGCAGCTTTTTTTCAGGGGGGATCACTGAAGCTTTCTTT | CASSFFSGGITEAFF
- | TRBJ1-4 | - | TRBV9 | TGTGCCAGCAGCCCCCAGGGTACGGCTAATGAAAAACTGTTTTTT | CASSPQGTANEKLFF
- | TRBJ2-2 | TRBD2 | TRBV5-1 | TGCGCCAGCAGCCTAGCTAGCGGGTATGACGGGGAGCTGTTTTTT | CASSLASGYDGELFF
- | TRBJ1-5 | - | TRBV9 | TGTGCCAGCAGCGTAGGCGGGACGGTGAATCAGCCCCAGAATTTT | CASSVGGTVNQPQNF
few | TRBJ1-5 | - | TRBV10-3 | TGTGCCATCAGTGGGGGCGATCAGCCCCAGCATTTT | CAISGGDQPQHF
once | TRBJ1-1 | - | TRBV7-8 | TGTGCCAGCAGCGCCGCGGAAAGAGGGAGCACTGAAGCTTTCTTT | CASSAAERGSTEAFF
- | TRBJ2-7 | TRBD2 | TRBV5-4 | TGTGCCAGCAGCGGGGGACTAGCGGGAGACCTCTCCGAGCAGTACTTC | CASSGGLAGDLSEQYF
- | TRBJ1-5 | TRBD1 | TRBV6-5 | TGTGCCAGCAGTACCGACAGGGACAATCAGCCCCAGCATTTT | CASSTDRDNQPQHF
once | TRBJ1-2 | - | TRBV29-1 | TGCAGCGTTTTGGGGGAGGTGCAGGGCGCCAACTATGGCTACACCTTC | CSVLGEVQGANYGYTF
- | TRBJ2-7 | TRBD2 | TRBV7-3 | TGTGCCAGCAGCTTGACTAGCGGTACCTACGAGCAGTACTTC | CASSLTSGTYEQYF
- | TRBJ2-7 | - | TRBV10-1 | TGCGCCAGCAGTGGGTGGACAGAAGGGTACTTC | CASSGWTEGYF
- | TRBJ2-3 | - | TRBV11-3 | TGTGCCAGCAGCCGCTTATCTGCGGGATCTAGTGGAACGCAGTATTTT | CASSRLSAGSSGTQYF
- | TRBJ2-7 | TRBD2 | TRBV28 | TGTGCCAGCAGTCAATTAGCGGGAGTGAACTACGAGCAGTACTTC | CASSQLAGVNYEQYF
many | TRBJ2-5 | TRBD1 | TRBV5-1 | TGCGCCAGCAGCCAGGGGACAGGCACCATCCAAGAGACCCAGTACTTC | CASSQGTGTIQETQYF
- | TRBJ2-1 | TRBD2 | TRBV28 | TGTGCCAGCAGTCACTTGGGACTAGCGGGAGCAGGTTACGACAATGAGCAGTTCTTC | CASSHLGLAGAGYDNEQFF
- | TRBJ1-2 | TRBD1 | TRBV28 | TGTGCCAGCAGGGGACAGGTCGGCTACACCTTC | CASRGQVGYTF
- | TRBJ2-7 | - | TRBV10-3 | TGTGCCATCAGTGAACCAGCTAGCTCCTACGAGCAGTACTTC | CAISEPASSYEQYF
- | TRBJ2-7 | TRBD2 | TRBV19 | TGTGCCAGTAGTACCCCGGGACTAGCGTCTTACGAGCAGTACTTC | CASSTPGLASYEQYF
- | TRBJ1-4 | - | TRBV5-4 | TGTGCCAGCAGCTTACGCTCCGGGACATCTGAAAAACTGTTTTTT | CASSLRSGTSEKLFF
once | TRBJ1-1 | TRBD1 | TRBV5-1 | TGCGCCAGCAGCTTGACCTGGGACAGATGGCACACTGAAGCTTTCTTT | CASSLTWDRWHTEAFF
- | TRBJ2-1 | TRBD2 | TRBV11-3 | TGTGCCAGCAGTCCCCTAGCGGGTGCCGACAATGAGCAGTTCTTC | CASSPLAGADNEQFF
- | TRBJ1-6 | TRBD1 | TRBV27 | TGTGCCAGCAGACAAACAGGGGTCGCTTCACCCCTCCACTTT | CASRQTGVASPLHF
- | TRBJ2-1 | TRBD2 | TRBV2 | TGTGCCAGCGGGTCTAGCGGGAGGGCCGACAATGAGCAGTTCTTC | CASGSSGRADNEQFF
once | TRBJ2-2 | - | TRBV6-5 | TGTGCCAGCAGCGGACCCGACAGCAACACCGGGGAGCTGTTTTTT | CASSGPDSNTGELFF
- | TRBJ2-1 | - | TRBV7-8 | TGTGCCAGCAGCTTAGGACCAACTAGTTGTTGGACGTTCTTC | CASSLGPTSCWTFF
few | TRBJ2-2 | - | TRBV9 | TGTGCCAGCAGCGTAGGGGTGGGGCTGGACACCGGGGAGCTGTTTTTT | CASSVGVGLDTGELFF
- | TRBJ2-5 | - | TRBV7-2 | TGTGCCAGCAGCTTGGAGGGAGCAATGGAGGAGACCCAGTACTTC | CASSLEGAMEETQYF
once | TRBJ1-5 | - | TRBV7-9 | TGTGCCAGCAGCTCAAGTTCGGACATGGCCAAATCAGAGCCCCAGCATTTT | CASSSSSDMAKSEPQHF
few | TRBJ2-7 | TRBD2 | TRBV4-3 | TGCGCCAGCAGCCAAGAGCCCCCTACTGGCGGGAGTTACGAGCAGTACTTC | CASSQEPPTGGSYEQYF
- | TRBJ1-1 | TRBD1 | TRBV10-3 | TGTGCCATCAGTCACGTGCCCGGGACAGGGGGAGACACTGAAGCTTTCTTT | CAISHVPGTGGDTEAFF
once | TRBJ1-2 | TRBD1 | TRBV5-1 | TGCGCCAGCAGCTTGAAAGGGACAGGACGGAGGCGAGACTATGGCTACACCTTC | CASSLKGTGRRRDYGYTF